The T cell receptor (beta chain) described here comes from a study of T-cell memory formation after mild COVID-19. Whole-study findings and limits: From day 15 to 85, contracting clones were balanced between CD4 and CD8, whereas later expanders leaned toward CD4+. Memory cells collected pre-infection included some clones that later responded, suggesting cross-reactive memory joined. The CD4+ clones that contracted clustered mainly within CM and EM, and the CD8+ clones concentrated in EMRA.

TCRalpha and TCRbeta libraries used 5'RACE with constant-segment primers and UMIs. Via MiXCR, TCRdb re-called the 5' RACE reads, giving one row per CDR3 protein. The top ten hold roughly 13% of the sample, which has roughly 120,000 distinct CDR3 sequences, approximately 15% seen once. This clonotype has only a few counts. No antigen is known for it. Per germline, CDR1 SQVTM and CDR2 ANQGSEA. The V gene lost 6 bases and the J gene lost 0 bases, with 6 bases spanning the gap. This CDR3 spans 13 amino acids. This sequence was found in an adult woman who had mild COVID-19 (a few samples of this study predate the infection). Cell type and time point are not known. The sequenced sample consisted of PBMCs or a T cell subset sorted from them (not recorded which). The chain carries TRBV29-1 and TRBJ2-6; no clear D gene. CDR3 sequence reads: CSVANSGANVLTF. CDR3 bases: TGCAGCGTGGCTAACTCTGGGGCCAACGTCCTGACTTTC.